This TCR beta chain came from a study of CD8 T cells in Susac syndrome. Study-wide background: There were six sequenced Susac syndrome patients with active disease and about 8 in remission.

RNA totalling about 0.45 to 1 ug underwent reverse transcription with random hexamers. MiXCR, applied by TCRdb to the immunoSEQ multiplex PCR reads, yields one record per CDR3 protein. Of approximately 190,000 distinct CDR3 sequences in the sample, around 95% were seen once. In contrast to the negatively isolated CD8+ and CD4+ T cells, TEMRA cells were FACS-enriched. This CDR3 is 14 amino acids long. Germline CDR1 reads KGHSH; CDR2 reads LQKENI. V was pared by 1 base and J by 6 bases, with 13 bases between. The genes are TRBV18 and TRBJ2-7; either TRBD1 or TRBD2 may supply D (6 bases each). Sequenced input: CD4+ T cells from PBMCs. The clonotype was recovered from a human donor with Susac syndrome. The DNA for the CDR3 is TGTGCCAGCTCACCACTCCAGGGGACTGCCGAGCAGTACTTC. Protein sequence: CASSPLQGTAEQYF.